This is a list of T cell receptor beta chains from one sample in a study of T cell responses to AZD1222 COVID-19 vaccine. Repertoires were generated with immunoSEQ multiplex PCR, while TCRdb's copy carries only in-frame clones and drops some. The sample holds under 200,000 clones; approximately 90% are singletons and the top ten take approximately 0.97%. The source was peripheral blood, collected on day 0 of AZD1222 vaccination. The receptors shown here come from an adult in good health. The CDR3 runs from the conserved cysteine through the conserved F or W. Each record gives: J gene, D gene, clone size, V gene, CDR3 DNA, CDR3 protein. D genes are given only for firm matches. Not all rows give a size; the values are once, few, many and, for expanded clones, a class.

J gene: TRBJ1-2
D gene: -
clone size: -
V gene: TRBV7-3
CDR3 DNA: TGTGCCAGCAGCCCAGATTATGGGGGTGAGGGCTACACCTTC
CDR3 protein: CASSPDYGGEGYTF

J gene: TRBJ1-6
D gene: -
clone size: -
V gene: TRBV19
CDR3 DNA: TGTGCCAGTAGCACCATCCTGACAGGACCTTTTAGCCTCCACTTT
CDR3 protein: CASSTILTGPFSLHF

J gene: TRBJ1-4
D gene: TRBD1
clone size: -
V gene: TRBV2
CDR3 DNA: TGTGCCAGCAGGGATCGCACCGGGACAGTCCTTGAAAAACTGTTTTTT
CDR3 protein: CASRDRTGTVLEKLFF

J gene: TRBJ2-7
D gene: -
clone size: -
V gene: TRBV18
CDR3 DNA: TGTGCCAGCTCACCGTTGGGGCGGTACGAGCAGTACTTC
CDR3 protein: CASSPLGRYEQYF

J gene: TRBJ1-1
D gene: TRBD1
clone size: -
V gene: TRBV7-9
CDR3 DNA: TGTGCCAGCAGCTTAGAAGTCAGGGACAGCGTAACAACTGAAGCTTTCTTT
CDR3 protein: CASSLEVRDSVTTEAFF

J gene: TRBJ2-2
D gene: -
clone size: -
V gene: TRBV4-1
CDR3 DNA: TGCGCCAGCAGCCAAGGGCTATCCGCGAACACCGGGGAGCTGTTTTTT
CDR3 protein: CASSQGLSANTGELFF

J gene: TRBJ2-2
D gene: TRBD1
clone size: -
V gene: TRBV9
CDR3 DNA: TGTGCCAGCAGCGTAGCGGGACAGGGAACCGGGGAGCTGTTTTTT
CDR3 protein: CASSVAGQGTGELFF

J gene: TRBJ2-6
D gene: -
clone size: -
V gene: TRBV7-9
CDR3 DNA: TGTGCCAGCAGCTTAGTGTCTGGGGCCAACGTCCTGACTTTC
CDR3 protein: CASSLVSGANVLTF

J gene: TRBJ2-3
D gene: TRBD1
clone size: -
V gene: TRBV5-4
CDR3 DNA: TGTGCCAGCAGCTGGGACAGTTTTCGAGCTACAGATACGCAGTATTTT
CDR3 protein: CASSWDSFRATDTQYF

J gene: TRBJ2-7
D gene: TRBD2
clone size: -
V gene: TRBV7-2
CDR3 DNA: TGTGCCAGCAGCTCTAGCGGGAGGGCCGGCGAGCAGTACTTC
CDR3 protein: CASSSSGRAGEQYF

J gene: TRBJ2-3
D gene: -
clone size: once
V gene: TRBV7-6
CDR3 DNA: TGTGCCAGCAGCTTAGCGGACGGAGGCACAGATACGCAGTATTTT
CDR3 protein: CASSLADGGTDTQYF

J gene: TRBJ2-2
D gene: -
clone size: -
V gene: TRBV6-2/TRBV6-3
CDR3 DNA: TGTGCCAGCAGCCCTCAGGGGAGAGTAGCTACCGGGGAGCTGTTTTTT
CDR3 protein: CASSPQGRVATGELFF

J gene: TRBJ1-2
D gene: TRBD1
clone size: -
V gene: TRBV28
CDR3 DNA: TGTGCCAGCAGAGTGCAGGGGGCGGGCTATGGCTACACCTTC
CDR3 protein: CASRVQGAGYGYTF

J gene: TRBJ1-4
D gene: -
clone size: -
V gene: TRBV5-1
CDR3 DNA: TGCGCCAGCAGCTTAATCACAGGGAATGGGAATGAAAAACTGTTTTTT
CDR3 protein: CASSLITGNGNEKLFF

J gene: TRBJ1-1
D gene: TRBD1
clone size: -
V gene: TRBV2
CDR3 DNA: TGTGCCAGCAGATCGGACAGGTCTGCCACTGAAGCTTTCTTT
CDR3 protein: CASRSDRSATEAFF